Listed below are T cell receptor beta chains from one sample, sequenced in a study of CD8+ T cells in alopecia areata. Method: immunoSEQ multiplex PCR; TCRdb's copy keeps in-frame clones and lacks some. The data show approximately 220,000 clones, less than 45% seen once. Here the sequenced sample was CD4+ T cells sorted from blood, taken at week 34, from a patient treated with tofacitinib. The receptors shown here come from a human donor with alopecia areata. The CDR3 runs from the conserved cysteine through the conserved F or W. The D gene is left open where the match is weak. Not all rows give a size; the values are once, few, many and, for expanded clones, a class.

DNA: TGTGCCAGCAGCCAACAAGGCAATCAGCCCCAGCATTTT
CDR3: CASSQQGNQPQHF
J: TRBJ1-5
D: .
V: TRBV14
size: .

DNA: TGTGCCAGCAGCTCCCCGGAGACAGTCCCTTACGAGCAGTACTTC
CDR3: CASSSPETVPYEQYF
J: TRBJ2-7
D: .
V: TRBV7-2
size: few

DNA: TGTGCCAGCAGCCCCCAGGGGGCTGGATCCTACGAGCAGTACTTC
CDR3: CASSPQGAGSYEQYF
J: TRBJ2-7
D: TRBD1
V: TRBV7-9
size: once

DNA: TGTGCCTGGAGTAGGGGACTAGATTCCGAGCAGTACTTC
CDR3: CAWSRGLDSEQYF
J: TRBJ2-7
D: TRBD2
V: TRBV30
size: few

DNA: TGTGCCAGCAGCTTAGGAGTAGCTAACTATGGCTACACCTTC
CDR3: CASSLGVANYGYTF
J: TRBJ1-2
D: .
V: TRBV7-9
size: .

DNA: TGTGCCAGCACCTCCGGGACAGGACATCAGCCCCAGCATTTT
CDR3: CASTSGTGHQPQHF
J: TRBJ1-5
D: TRBD1
V: TRBV7-2
size: .

DNA: TGTGCCTTGGGGTGGGGGGAATATCAGCCCCAGCATTTT
CDR3: CALGWGEYQPQHF
J: TRBJ1-5
D: .
V: TRBV30
size: .

DNA: TGTGCCAGCGGGACTGGGTTTCGTGAAAAACTGTTTTTT
CDR3: CASGTGFREKLFF
J: TRBJ1-4
D: .
V: TRBV28
size: few

DNA: TGTGCCAGCAGCCAAAGGGTCAGCTCCTACGAGCAGTACTTC
CDR3: CASSQRVSSYEQYF
J: TRBJ2-7
D: .
V: TRBV7-9
size: .

DNA: TGTGCCAGCAGCGAGGGACGGAGGAACACTGAAGCTTTCTTT
CDR3: CASSEGRRNTEAFF
J: TRBJ1-1
D: .
V: TRBV7-9
size: .

DNA: TGTGCCAGCACCTGGTCACAAGAGACCCAGTACTTC
CDR3: CASTWSQETQYF
J: TRBJ2-5
D: .
V: TRBV6-6
size: .

DNA: TGTGCCTGGAGTGGCTGGCAGGGGGTCCACTCTGGGGCCAACGTCCTGACTTTC
CDR3: CAWSGWQGVHSGANVLTF
J: TRBJ2-6
D: TRBD1
V: TRBV30
size: .

DNA: TGTGCCAGCAGCTTCGTCCCGGGACTAGGTCTGTCCTACAATGAGCAGTTCTTC
CDR3: CASSFVPGLGLSYNEQFF
J: TRBJ2-1
D: TRBD2
V: TRBV7-9
size: many

DNA: TGTGCCAGCAGCTTGACAGGGGGCACTGAAGCTTTCTTT
CDR3: CASSLTGGTEAFF
J: TRBJ1-1
D: TRBD1
V: TRBV7-3
size: few

DNA: TGTGCCAGCTCACCACCGGCGGCAGAGACCCAGTACTTC
CDR3: CASSPPAAETQYF
J: TRBJ2-5
D: .
V: TRBV18
size: .

DNA: TGTGCCAGTAGGGATAGTGTAGCCAAAAACATTCAGTACTTC
CDR3: CASRDSVAKNIQYF
J: TRBJ2-4
D: .
V: TRBV19
size: .

DNA: TGTGCCTGGAGTGTACAGGGGAAATATGGCTACACCTTC
CDR3: CAWSVQGKYGYTF
J: TRBJ1-2
D: TRBD1
V: TRBV30
size: few

DNA: TGTGCCAGCTCGGGGACCGGGGAGCTGTTTTTT
CDR3: CASSGTGELFF
J: TRBJ2-2
D: .
V: TRBV18
size: few

DNA: TGCAGCGTTGAAGAGGAGGGGGCGTTGAGAGGGACTAATGAAAAACTGTTTTTT
CDR3: CSVEEEGALRGTNEKLFF
J: TRBJ1-4
D: TRBD1
V: TRBV29-1
size: .

DNA: TGTGCCAGCAGCCGTGCGGGGGCAGATACGCAGTATTTT
CDR3: CASSRAGADTQYF
J: TRBJ2-3
D: TRBD2
V: TRBV6-5
size: .

DNA: TGTGCCAGCAGTTACTTGGGGGGAGCTTTCTTT
CDR3: CASSYLGGAFF
J: TRBJ1-1
D: .
V: TRBV6-5
size: few

DNA: TGCGCCAGCAGTCCCGACAGGGTAATAACCGGGGAGCTGTTTTTT
CDR3: CASSPDRVITGELFF
J: TRBJ2-2
D: TRBD1
V: TRBV4-1
size: few

DNA: TGTGCCAGCAGCTTAGACAGTCTAAAAAGTGAGCAGTTCTTC
CDR3: CASSLDSLKSEQFF
J: TRBJ2-1
D: .
V: TRBV7-3
size: few

DNA: TGCAGCGTTGAAAGTAGCTCCTTGGGCAATGAGCAGTTCTTC
CDR3: CSVESSSLGNEQFF
J: TRBJ2-1
D: .
V: TRBV29-1
size: .

DNA: TGCAGCGTGACCGGGACAGGGAAGACGAACTATGGCTACACCTTC
CDR3: CSVTGTGKTNYGYTF
J: TRBJ1-2
D: TRBD1
V: TRBV29-1
size: .

DNA: TGTGCCAGCAAACTCACGGGACAGGGGTCCTATGGCTACACCTTC
CDR3: CASKLTGQGSYGYTF
J: TRBJ1-2
D: TRBD1
V: TRBV6-5
size: .

DNA: TGTGCCAGCAGCTACCAAAAGGGCTACGCCTACGAGCAGTACTTC
CDR3: CASSYQKGYAYEQYF
J: TRBJ2-7
D: .
V: TRBV7-3
size: few

DNA: TGCAGCGTTGGAGGCCTCATGAACACTGAAGCTTTCTTT
CDR3: CSVGGLMNTEAFF
J: TRBJ1-1
D: .
V: TRBV29-1
size: few

DNA: TGTGCCAGCAGCCAAGATCGCGCGGGGGGGAATGAGCAGTTCTTC
CDR3: CASSQDRAGGNEQFF
J: TRBJ2-1
D: TRBD2
V: TRBV4-2
size: .

DNA: TGTGCCAGCAGCTTGATTGCCGGGACTGCCCTAGGGAATGAGCAGTTCTTC
CDR3: CASSLIAGTALGNEQFF
J: TRBJ2-1
D: .
V: TRBV5-6
size: many

DNA: TGCAGCGTCCATCTAGGGCTCAGTACCGGCTACACCTTC
CDR3: CSVHLGLSTGYTF
J: TRBJ1-2
D: .
V: TRBV29-1
size: .

DNA: TGTGCCAGTAGTAGGGTGTCTGAAGCTTTCTTT
CDR3: CASSRVSEAFF
J: TRBJ1-1
D: .
V: TRBV19
size: .

DNA: TGTGCCAGCAAGCCACAGGTAAACACTGAAGCTTTCTTT
CDR3: CASKPQVNTEAFF
J: TRBJ1-1
D: .
V: TRBV2
size: few

DNA: TGTGCCAGCAGTGTTCAGGGTGCGAGCACCGGGGAGCTGTTTTTT
CDR3: CASSVQGASTGELFF
J: TRBJ2-2
D: .
V: TRBV2
size: .

DNA: TGTGCCAGCAGTGAACAGCGGGGTTACAATGAGCAGTTCTTC
CDR3: CASSEQRGYNEQFF
J: TRBJ2-1
D: TRBD2
V: TRBV25-1
size: .

DNA: TGTGCCAGCAGCTTGCGGCAGAACTCCTACGAGCAGTACTTC
CDR3: CASSLRQNSYEQYF
J: TRBJ2-7
D: .
V: TRBV5-6
size: .

DNA: TGTGCCAGCAGCCCCGGTACATACAGTGTGGATGGCACCTTC
CDR3: CASSPGTYSVDGTF
J: TRBJ1-2
D: .
V: TRBV9
size: .

DNA: TGTGCCAGCAGTGGTTTTTTGGGGGAGGGCGACTATGGCTACACCTTC
CDR3: CASSGFLGEGDYGYTF
J: TRBJ1-2
D: .
V: TRBV25-1
size: .

DNA: TGTGCCAGCAGTCGCGAGTCAGTAATTCGCCATGAGCAGTTCTTC
CDR3: CASSRESVIRHEQFF
J: TRBJ2-1
D: .
V: TRBV6-5
size: few

DNA: TGTGCCTCAAACACCGGGACACTCGACTCGGAGACCCAGTACTTC
CDR3: CASNTGTLDSETQYF
J: TRBJ2-5
D: .
V: TRBV19
size: many

DNA: TGTGCCAGCAGCTTAGGACAGCGGGAACTCCAAGAGACCCAGTACTTC
CDR3: CASSLGQRELQETQYF
J: TRBJ2-5
D: TRBD2
V: TRBV7-9
size: .

DNA: TGTGCCAGCAGCCCAACAGGGCGGGGGAATGGCTACACCTTC
CDR3: CASSPTGRGNGYTF
J: TRBJ1-2
D: .
V: TRBV9
size: few

DNA: TGTGCCAGCAGCGAAGGCCGCGGCTATGGCTACACCTTC
CDR3: CASSEGRGYGYTF
J: TRBJ1-2
D: .
V: TRBV7-3
size: few

DNA: TGTGCCAGCAGTCAGACTGGACTAGCAAAACAGACCCAGTACTTC
CDR3: CASSQTGLAKQTQYF
J: TRBJ2-5
D: TRBD2
V: TRBV6-5
size: .